These 17 T cell receptor beta chains came from one sample sequenced in a study of beta chain features in type 1 diabetes. The whole isolated RNA underwent reverse transcription, so sequencing captured expressed TCRB transcripts. Using immunoSEQ multiplex PCR, the repertoire was profiled, and TCRdb retains in-frame clones only, with some absent. This table holds 620,000 or so clones, roughly a sixth found once. The sequenced material came from naive CD4+ T cells from blood. These receptor sequences come from a man aged 18 to 35 in good health.

The chain couples TRBV7-2 to TRBJ1-5; TRBD1 aligns across 7 bases. This CDR3 spans 15 amino acids. CDR1 is SGHTA, CDR2 FQGNSA, per germline. The trim removed 3 bases at V and 3 bases at J, leaving 5 bases unmatched. CDR3 amino acids: CASSFKGADNQPQHF. The CDR3 region has the DNA TGTGCCAGCAGCTTTAAGGGGGCGGACAATCAGCCCCAGCATTTT. The entire variable domain, with the rest obtained from reference TRBV7-2 and TRBJ1-5, is as follows: GAGVSQSPSNKVTEKGKDVELRCDPISGHTALYWYRQSLGQGLEFLIYFQGNSAPDKSGLPSDRFSAERTGGSVSTLTIQRTQQEDSAVYLCASSFKGADNQPQHFGDGTRLSIL.

The chain combines TRBV12-5 with TRBJ2-1; D is possibly TRBD1 (6 bases). Germline V gene data show CDR1 as LGHNT and CDR2 as FRNRAP. This CDR3 is 17 amino acids long. V lost 0 bases and J 2 bases, leaving 14 bases between the germline ends. The CDR3 DNA sequence: TGTGCTAGTGGTTTGGTATCTTGGGGGCCCACCTACAATGAGCAGTTCTTC. Translation gives CASGLVSWGPTYNEQFF.

This chain uses TRBV5-1 with TRBJ1-4, with 8 bases lining up with TRBD1. The CDR3 runs to 16 residues. V lost 2 bases and J lost 8; bases outside the gene matches: 11. From germline, CDR1 is SGHRS and CDR2 YFSETQ. CDR3 nucleotide sequence: TGCGCCAGCAGCTTCGGACAGGGCAGTGTGAAGGAAAAACTGTTTTTT. This translates into CASSFGQGSVKEKLFF.

The genes are TRBV7-9 and TRBJ1-2, with a tentative D call TRBD1 (6 bases). The V end lost 5 bases, the J end lost 0 bases, and 13 bases lay between the germline ends. Germline lookup yields CDR1 SEHNR and CDR2 FQNEAQ (reference sequence). There are 15 residues in the CDR3. The CDR3 DNA reads as TGTGCCAGCAGCCCCCGACAGGAGTCTAACTATGGCTACACCTTC. Amino acids: CASSPRQESNYGYTF.

The chain has TRBV7-2 and TRBJ1-1; D is unresolved. This CDR3 comprises 14 residues. Germline loops: CDR1 SGHTA, CDR2 FQGNSA. Trimming pared 1 base from V and 11 bases from J, leaving 17 bases between. The CDR3 DNA is TGTGCCAGCAGCTTAGAATCAGGCCCAAGGATCGCTTTCTTT. Residues: CASSLESGPRIAFF.

This clone was picked up a small number of times. The chain uses TRBV14 and TRBJ1-4; 7 nucleotides match TRBD1. The germline gives CDR1 SGHDN, CDR2 FVKESK. CDR3 size: 14 residues. The V gene end was trimmed by 4 bases and the J gene end by 7 bases; junction bases not matched to a gene: 6. CDR3 amino acids: CASSPQGVGEKLFF. DNA of the CDR3: TGTGCCAGCAGCCCCCAGGGGGTTGGTGAAAAACTGTTTTTT. The complete variable domain, with remaining parts taken from reference TRBV14 and TRBJ1-4, reads EAGVTQFPSHSVIEKGQTVTLRCDPISGHDNLYWYRRVMGKEIKFLLHFVKESKQDESGMPNNRFLAERTGGTYSTLKVQPAELEDSGVYFCASSPQGVGEKLFFGSGTQLSVL.

This clone was seen a few times. J is TRBJ1-1 and V is TRBV6-6; TRBD1 matches at 10 bases. The germline V gene has CDR1 MNHNY and CDR2 SVGAGI (reference sequence). The CDR3 consists of 16 residues. Trimming cost V 5 bases and J 1 base; bases outside gene matches: 7. CDR3 in amino acids: CASSAGTGEWNTEAFF. CDR3 DNA: TGTGCCAGCAGTGCCGGGACAGGGGAATGGAACACTGAAGCTTTCTTT.

The chain employs TRBV25-1 and TRBJ2-1; D uncertain. In germline, CDR1 is MGHDK, CDR2 SYGVNS. V was cut by 1 base and J by 4 bases, with 5 bases left in between. The CDR3 spans 13 residues. The CDR3 reads CASSELGYNEQFF. CDR3 sequence (DNA): TGTGCCAGCAGTGAATTAGGTTACAATGAGCAGTTCTTC.

The J gene is TRBJ2-7, the V gene TRBV15, with 9 bases fitting TRBD1. Germline CDR1 is LNHNV and CDR2 is YYDKDF (reference sequence). Trimming took 0 bases from V and 3 from J; bases not matched to a gene: 0. The CDR3 extends over 14 amino acids. Here the CDR3 reads CATSREGQGYEQYF. Here the CDR3 DNA reads TGTGCCACCAGCAGAGAGGGACAGGGCTACGAGCAGTACTTC.

The chain employs TRBV14 and TRBJ2-7; D perhaps matches TRBD2 (6 bases). Germline CDR1 and CDR2: SGHDN and FVKESK. With 2 bases removed from V and 6 bases from J, the gap between germline ends came to 26 bases. CDR3 length equals 18 residues. CDR3 DNA sequence: TGTGCCAGCAGCCAACGATGGTCGGGGAAGGCGGACTACGGCGAGCAGTACTTC. Its translation is CASSQRWSGKADYGEQYF.

This clone was detected a few times. The chain couples TRBV14 to TRBJ2-7; 10 bases are shared with TRBD2. There are 17 residues in the CDR3. After removal of 0 bases from V and 4 bases from J, the junction contained 9 bases not matched to a gene. CDR1 is SGHDN and CDR2 is FVKESK in the germline V gene. CDR3 residues: CASSQDNKAGGPYEQYF. In DNA, the CDR3 is TGTGCCAGCAGCCAAGATAATAAAGCGGGGGGGCCTTACGAGCAGTACTTC.

In this sample, this clone turned up a few times. V is TRBV6-6 and J is TRBJ1-4, with D hard to call. Trimming shortened V by 0 bases and J by 11 bases, and 13 bases separated the two germline ends. This CDR3 has 14 residues. The V gene's germline CDR1 is MNHNY and CDR2 SVGAGI (reference sequence). This CDR3 reads CASSYSGSEQKLFF. The CDR3 DNA is TGTGCCAGCAGTTACTCGGGCAGCGAACAGAAACTGTTTTTT.

This clone was seen a handful of times. V and J are TRBV11-2 and TRBJ2-5, with a tentative D call TRBD2 (5 bases). V lost 6 bases, J lost 4 bases, and 15 bases lay in between. Germline V gene sequence: CDR1 SGHAT, CDR2 FQNNGV. The CDR3 covers 14 residues. The CDR3: CASSKLGRGETQYF. DNA of the CDR3: TGTGCCAGCAGTAAATTGGGCCGGGGAGAGACCCAGTACTTC.

The chain carries TRBV18 and TRBJ1-5; unclear D gene. Trimming pared 3 bases from V and 2 bases from J, leaving 11 bases between. This CDR3 is 15 amino acids long. Germline CDR1 is KGHSH and CDR2 is LQKENI. The CDR3 loop reads CASSPGVQGNQPQHF. The CDR3 DNA reads as TGTGCCAGCTCACCGGGAGTCCAGGGCAATCAGCCCCAGCATTTT. The variable domain in full, with the rest retrieved from reference TRBV18 and TRBJ1-5, is NAGVMQNPRHLVRRRGQEARLRCSPMKGHSHVYWYRQLPEEGLKFMVYLQKENIIDESGMPKERFSAEFPKEGPSILRIQQVVRGDSAAYFCASSPGVQGNQPQHFGDGTRLSIL.

The chain employs TRBV28 and TRBJ1-1; D is unclear. V dropped 3 bases and J dropped 4 bases, with 12 bases sitting between them. CDR3 size: 14 residues. Looked up from germline, CDR1 is MDHEN and CDR2 is SYDVKM. The CDR3: CASSLWPSSTEAFF. The CDR3 coding sequence is TGTGCCAGCAGTTTGTGGCCAAGTAGCACTGAAGCTTTCTTT.

This clone was counted between two and nine times. The chain combines TRBV11-1 with TRBJ1-2; possibly TRBD1 for D (5 bases). The V gene's germline CDR1 is SGHAT and CDR2 FQDESV (reference sequence). The CDR3 consists of 15 residues. V lost 4 bases and J 2 bases, leaving 14 bases between the germline ends. CDR3 in amino acids: CASSSGMGDNYGYTF. CDR3 nucleotide sequence: TGTGCCAGCAGCTCGGGGATGGGGGACAACTATGGCTACACCTTC.

J is TRBJ2-7 and V is TRBV4-3, with TRBD1 identical over 7 bases. V lost 0 bases to trimming and J lost 1 base; unmatched junction nucleotides: 6. Per the germline V gene, CDR1 is LGHNA and CDR2 is YSLEER. CDR3 length equals 16 residues. The CDR3 DNA is TGCGCCAGCAGCCAAGACCGGACAGGTATATCCTACGAGCAGTACTTC. This sequence encodes CASSQDRTGISYEQYF.